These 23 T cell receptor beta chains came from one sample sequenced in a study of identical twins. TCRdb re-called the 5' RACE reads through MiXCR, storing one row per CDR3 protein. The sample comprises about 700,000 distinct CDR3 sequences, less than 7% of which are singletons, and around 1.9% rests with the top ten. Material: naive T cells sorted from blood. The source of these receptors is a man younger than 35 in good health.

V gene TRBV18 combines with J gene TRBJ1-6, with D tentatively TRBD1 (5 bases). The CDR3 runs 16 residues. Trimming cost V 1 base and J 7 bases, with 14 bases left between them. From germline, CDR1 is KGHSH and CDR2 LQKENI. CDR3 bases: TGTGCCAGCTCACCACTAGCCCGGGGGGGAAATTCACCCCTCCACTTT. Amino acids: CASSPLARGGNSPLHF.

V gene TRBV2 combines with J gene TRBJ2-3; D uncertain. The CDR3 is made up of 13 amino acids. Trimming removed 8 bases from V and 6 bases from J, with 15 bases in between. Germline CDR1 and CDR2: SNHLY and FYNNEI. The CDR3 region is CASRSSVGDTQYF. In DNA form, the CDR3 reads TGTGCCAGCCGATCAAGCGTTGGGGATACGCAGTATTTT.

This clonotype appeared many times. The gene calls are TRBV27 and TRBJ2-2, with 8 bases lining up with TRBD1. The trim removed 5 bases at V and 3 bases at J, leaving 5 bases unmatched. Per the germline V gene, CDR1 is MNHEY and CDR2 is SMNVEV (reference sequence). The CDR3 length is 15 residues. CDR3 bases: TGTGCCAGCAGTACCCGACAGGGGCACACCGGGGAGCTGTTTTTT. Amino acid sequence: CASSTRQGHTGELFF.

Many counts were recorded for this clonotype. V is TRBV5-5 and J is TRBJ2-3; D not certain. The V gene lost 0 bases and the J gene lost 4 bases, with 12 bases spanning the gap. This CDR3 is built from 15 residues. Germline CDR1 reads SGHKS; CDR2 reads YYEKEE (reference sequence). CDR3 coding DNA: TGTGCCAGCAGCTTGGGTAGTGCGAGCGCAGATACGCAGTATTTT. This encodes CASSLGSASADTQYF.

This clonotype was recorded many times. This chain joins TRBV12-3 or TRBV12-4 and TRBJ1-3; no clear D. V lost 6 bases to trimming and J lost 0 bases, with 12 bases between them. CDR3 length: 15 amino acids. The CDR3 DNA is TGTGCCAGCAGCTCCCGGGCTCCCTCTGGAAACACCATATATTTT. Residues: CASSSRAPSGNTIYF.

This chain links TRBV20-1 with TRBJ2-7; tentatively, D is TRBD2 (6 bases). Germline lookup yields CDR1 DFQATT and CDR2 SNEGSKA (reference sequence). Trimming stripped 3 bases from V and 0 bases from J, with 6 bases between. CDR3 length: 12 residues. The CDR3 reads CSASGGSYEQYV. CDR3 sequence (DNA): TGCAGTGCTAGCGGGGGCTCCTACGAGCAGTACGTC.

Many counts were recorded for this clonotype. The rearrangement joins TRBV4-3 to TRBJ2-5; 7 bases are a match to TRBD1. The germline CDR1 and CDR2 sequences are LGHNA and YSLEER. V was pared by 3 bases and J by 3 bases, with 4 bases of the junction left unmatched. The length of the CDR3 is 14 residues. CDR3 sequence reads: CASSQQTGEETQYF. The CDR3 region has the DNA TGCGCCAGCAGCCAGCAAACAGGGGAAGAGACCCAGTACTTC.

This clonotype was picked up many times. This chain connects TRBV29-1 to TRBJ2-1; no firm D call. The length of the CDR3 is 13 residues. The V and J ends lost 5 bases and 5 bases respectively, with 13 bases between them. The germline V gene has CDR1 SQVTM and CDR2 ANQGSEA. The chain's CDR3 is CSVPLYSHNEQFF. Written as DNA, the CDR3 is TGCAGCGTTCCCCTTTATTCCCACAATGAGCAGTTCTTC.

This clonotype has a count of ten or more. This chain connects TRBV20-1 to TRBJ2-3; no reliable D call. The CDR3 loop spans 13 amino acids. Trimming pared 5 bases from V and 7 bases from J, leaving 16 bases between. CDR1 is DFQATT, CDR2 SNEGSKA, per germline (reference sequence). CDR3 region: CSAPVTAQYTQYF. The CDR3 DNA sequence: TGCAGTGCTCCGGTAACCGCCCAATATACGCAGTATTTT.

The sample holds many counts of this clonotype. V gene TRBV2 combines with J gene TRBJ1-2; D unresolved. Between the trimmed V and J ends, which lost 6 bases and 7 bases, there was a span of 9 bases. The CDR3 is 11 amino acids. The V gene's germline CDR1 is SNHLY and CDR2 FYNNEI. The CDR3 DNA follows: TGTGCCAGCAGAAGGGATGGTGGCTACACCTTC. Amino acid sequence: CASRRDGGYTF.

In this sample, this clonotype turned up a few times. CDR3 sequence: CASREGNEQFF. The CDR3, as DNA: TGTGCCAGCAGGGAGGGCAATGAGCAGTTCTTC. This rearrangement joins TRBV5-6 to TRBJ2-1; D is possibly TRBD2 (6 bases). Germline V gene lookup returns CDR1 SGHDT and CDR2 YYEEEE. The CDR3 has 11 amino acids. V was trimmed by 5 bases and J by 6 bases, leaving 6 bases between them.

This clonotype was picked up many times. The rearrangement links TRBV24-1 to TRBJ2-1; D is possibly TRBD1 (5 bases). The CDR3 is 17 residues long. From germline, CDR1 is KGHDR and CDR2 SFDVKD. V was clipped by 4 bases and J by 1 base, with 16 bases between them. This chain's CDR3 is CATSDLDTIGSYNEQFF. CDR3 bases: TGTGCCACCAGTGACCTGGACACGATAGGGTCCTACAATGAGCAGTTCTTC.

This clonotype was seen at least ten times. In nucleotides, the CDR3 is TGTGCCAGCAGTTTAAGCAGGTCCGTCGAGACCCAGTACTTC. Translating it yields CASSLSRSVETQYF. This chain connects TRBV12-3 or TRBV12-4 to TRBJ2-5; no definite D call. The CDR3 is 14 residues long. V lost 2 bases, J lost 5 bases, and 12 bases lay in between.

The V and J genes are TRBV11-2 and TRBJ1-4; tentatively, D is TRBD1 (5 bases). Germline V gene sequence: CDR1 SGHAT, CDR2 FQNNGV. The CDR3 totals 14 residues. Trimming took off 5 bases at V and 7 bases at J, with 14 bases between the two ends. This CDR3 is CASSLPREGEKLFF. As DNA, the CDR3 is TGTGCCAGCAGCCTGCCCAGGGAGGGTGAAAAACTGTTTTTT.

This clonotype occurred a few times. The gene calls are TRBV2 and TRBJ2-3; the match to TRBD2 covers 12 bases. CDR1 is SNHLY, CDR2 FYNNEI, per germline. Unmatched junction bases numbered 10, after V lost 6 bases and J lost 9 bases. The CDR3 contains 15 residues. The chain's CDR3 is CASRGASGGGWTQYF. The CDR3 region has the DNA TGTGCCAGCAGAGGGGCTAGCGGGGGGGGATGGACGCAGTATTTT.

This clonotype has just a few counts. The CDR3 nucleotides read TGTGCCAGCAGCTTAGGTCGGGTGAGCACAGATACGCAGTATTTT. Translation: CASSLGRVSTDTQYF. V is TRBV7-9 and J is TRBJ2-3; the D is unclear. V lost 1 base, J lost 0 bases, and 8 bases lay in between. The CDR3 loop spans 15 amino acids. Germline loops: CDR1 SEHNR, CDR2 FQNEAQ (reference sequence).

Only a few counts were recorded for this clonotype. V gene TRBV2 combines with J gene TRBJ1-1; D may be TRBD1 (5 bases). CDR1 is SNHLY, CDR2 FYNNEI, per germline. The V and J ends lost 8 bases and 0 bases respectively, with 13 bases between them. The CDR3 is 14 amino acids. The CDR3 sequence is CASLWAGLNTEAFF. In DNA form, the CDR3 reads TGTGCCAGCCTTTGGGCGGGGCTGAACACTGAAGCTTTCTTT.

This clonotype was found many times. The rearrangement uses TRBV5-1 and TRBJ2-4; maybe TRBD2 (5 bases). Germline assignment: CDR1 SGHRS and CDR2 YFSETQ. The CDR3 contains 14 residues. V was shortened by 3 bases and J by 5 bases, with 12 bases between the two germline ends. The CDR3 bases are TGCGCCAGCAGCTCCGGACGGGGTCAAAACATTCAGTACTTC. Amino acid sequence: CASSSGRGQNIQYF.

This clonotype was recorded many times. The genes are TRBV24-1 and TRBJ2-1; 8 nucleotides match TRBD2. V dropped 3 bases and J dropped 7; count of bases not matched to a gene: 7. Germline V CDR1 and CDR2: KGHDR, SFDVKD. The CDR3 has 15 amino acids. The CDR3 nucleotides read TGTGCCACCAGTGATATCACGGGAGGGCCGAATGAGCAGTTCTTC. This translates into CATSDITGGPNEQFF.

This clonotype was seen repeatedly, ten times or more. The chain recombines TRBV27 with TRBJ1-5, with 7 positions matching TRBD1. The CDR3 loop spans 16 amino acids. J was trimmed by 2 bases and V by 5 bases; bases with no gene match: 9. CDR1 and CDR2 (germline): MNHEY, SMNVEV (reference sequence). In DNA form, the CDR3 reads TGTGCCAGCAGTCCCACCCGGACAGGAGGCAATCAGCCCCAGCATTTT. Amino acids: CASSPTRTGGNQPQHF.

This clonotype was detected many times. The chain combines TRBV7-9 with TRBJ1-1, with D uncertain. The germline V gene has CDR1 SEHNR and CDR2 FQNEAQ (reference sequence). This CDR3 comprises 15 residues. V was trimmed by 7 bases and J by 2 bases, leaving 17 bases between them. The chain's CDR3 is CASKSSTEGNTEAFF. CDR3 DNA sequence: TGTGCCAGCAAATCTTCTACGGAGGGAAACACTGAAGCTTTCTTT.

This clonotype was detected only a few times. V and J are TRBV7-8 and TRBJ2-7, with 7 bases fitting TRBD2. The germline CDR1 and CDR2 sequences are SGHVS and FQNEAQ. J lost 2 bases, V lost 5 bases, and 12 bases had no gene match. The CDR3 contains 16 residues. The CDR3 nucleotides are TGTGCCAGCAGCGAGCGTTCGGGACTACTTACCTACGAGCAGTACTTC. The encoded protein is CASSERSGLLTYEQYF.

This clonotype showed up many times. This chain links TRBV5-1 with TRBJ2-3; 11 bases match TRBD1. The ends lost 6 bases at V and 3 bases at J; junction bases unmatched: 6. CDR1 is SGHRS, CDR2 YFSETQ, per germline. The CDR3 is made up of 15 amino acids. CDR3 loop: CASTAGQGATDTQYF. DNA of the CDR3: TGCGCCAGCACAGCCGGACAGGGGGCGACAGATACGCAGTATTTT. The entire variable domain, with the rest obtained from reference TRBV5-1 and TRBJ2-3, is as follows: KAGVTQTPRYLIKTRGQQVTLSCSPISGHRSVSWYQQTPGQGLQFLFEYFSETQRNKGNFPGRFSGRQFSNSRSEMNVSTLELGDSALYLCASTAGQGATDTQYFGPGTRLTVL.